Below are 25 T cell receptor beta chains sequenced from a single sample in a study of shared clonotypes between healthy human individuals. Sequenced by immunoSEQ multiplex PCR; TCRdb stores in-frame clones only, minus some. The data contain millions of clones, over 85% of them singletons. Positive CCR7 selection of CD45RO-negative cells yielded the naive CD8 cells, and terminally differentiated effector memory CD45RA+ cells were excluded. Sample: naive CD8+ T cells sorted from blood. These receptors came from a young man in good health.

V usage is TRBV6-5 and J usage is TRBJ1-4; possibly TRBD1 for D (5 bases). Trimming shortened V by 5 bases and J by 7 bases, and 17 bases separated the two germline ends. This CDR3 has 15 residues. The germline V gene encodes CDR1 MNHEY and CDR2 SVGAGI. In nucleotides, the CDR3 is TGTGCCAGCAGTCAAATAGGGTCCGGGGGTGAAAAACTGTTTTTT. It is translated as CASSQIGSGGEKLFF.

Of note for this clone: Other DNA variants within this sample encode the same CDR3. The chain has TRBV9 and TRBJ2-2; 7 nucleotides align to TRBD2. The CDR3 is 15 residues long. The V gene end was trimmed by 2 bases and the J gene end by 3 bases; junction bases not matched to a gene: 4. Per the germline V gene, CDR1 is SGDLS and CDR2 is YYNGEE. The CDR3 DNA sequence: TGTGCCAGCAGCGTGGGCGGGAGTTACACCGGGGAGCTGTTTTTT. Translated, it gives CASSVGGSYTGELFF.

The J gene is TRBJ2-3, the V gene TRBV9, with D possibly matching TRBD2 (6 bases). This CDR3 comprises 18 residues. CDR1 SGDLS and CDR2 YYNGEE come from the germline V gene. Trimming shortened V by 0 bases and J by 5 bases, and 22 bases separated the two germline ends. The CDR3 DNA is TGTGCCAGCAGCGTAGGAGGGGAGTGGGAGGACGGTCTAGATACGCAGTATTTT. This encodes CASSVGGEWEDGLDTQYF.

The gene calls are TRBV10-1 and TRBJ2-5, with D possibly TRBD2 on 5 matching bases. V dropped 3 bases and J dropped 10 bases, with 15 bases sitting between them. The CDR3 runs to 13 residues. The germline CDR1 and CDR2 sequences are WNHNN and SYGVQD (reference sequence). The CDR3 nucleotides are TGCGCCAGCAGTGATCGCGGGCCCGTTATCCAGTACTTC. Residues: CASSDRGPVIQYF.

V is TRBV4-1 and J is TRBJ2-4; D call uncertain. Germline values: CDR1 MGHRA, CDR2 YSYEKL. V was shortened by 2 bases and J by 8 bases, with 10 bases between the two germline ends. The CDR3 sequence is 13 residues long. CDR3 sequence (DNA): TGCGCCAGCAGCCAATCACCAATGGACATTCAGTACTTC. Its protein is CASSQSPMDIQYF.

The chain joins TRBV7-3 to TRBJ2-1; TRBD2 matches 10 bases. Per the germline V gene, CDR1 is SGHTA and CDR2 is FQGTGA. V trimming: 2 bases; J trimming: 6 bases; junction bases outside the gene matches: 4. CDR3 length: 15 amino acids. CDR3: CASSLEAGGPNEQFF. DNA for the CDR3: TGTGCCAGCAGCTTAGAAGCGGGGGGGCCCAATGAGCAGTTCTTC.

The rearrangement uses TRBV27 and TRBJ2-7, with TRBD1 identical over 8 bases. After removal of 5 bases from V and 3 bases from J, the junction contained 12 bases not matched to a gene. This CDR3 region has 16 residues. The germline V gene has CDR1 MNHEY and CDR2 SMNVEV (reference sequence). The CDR3 spells CASSVTPGQGYYEQYF. CDR3 nucleotides: TGTGCCAGCAGTGTAACCCCTGGACAGGGTTACTACGAGCAGTACTTC.

The V call is TRBV25-1, the J call TRBJ2-7; weak D call: TRBD2 (6 bases). This CDR3 has 13 amino acids. The germline V gene encodes CDR1 MGHDK and CDR2 SYGVNS. V was trimmed by 4 bases and J by 3 bases, leaving 10 bases between them. The CDR3 coding sequence is TGTGCCAGCAGTGTGGGACTGAACTACGAGCAGTACTTC. Translated: CASSVGLNYEQYF.

V is TRBV28 and J is TRBJ2-7; D is uncertain. Trimming stripped 6 bases from V and 4 bases from J, with 13 bases between. Looked up from germline, CDR1 is MDHEN and CDR2 is SYDVKM. The CDR3 has 13 amino acids. The CDR3 spells CASSLTDLYEQYF. The CDR3 region has the DNA TGTGCCAGCAGCCTGACTGATCTTTACGAGCAGTACTTC.

The CDR3 DNA reads as TGTGCCTGCGCCGGGACAGGTTTCTCCGAGCAGTACTTC. It specifies CACAGTGFSEQYF. This chain connects TRBV19 to TRBJ2-7, with 8 bases fitting TRBD1. The V gene's germline CDR1 is LNHDA and CDR2 SQIVND (reference sequence). Trimming took 11 bases from V and 6 from J; bases not matched to a gene: 12. This CDR3 region has 13 residues.

The CDR3 DNA reads TGTGCCAGCAGCCCCGACAGGGGCTCCTACGAGCAGTACTTC. Protein product: CASSPDRGSYEQYF. The rearrangement uses TRBV9 and TRBJ2-7, with 8 bases aligning to TRBD1. Germline-derived CDR1 and CDR2 are SGDLS and YYNGEE. The CDR3 totals 14 residues. Unmatched junction bases numbered 3, after V lost 4 bases and J lost 0 bases. The complete variable domain, with remaining parts taken from reference TRBV9 and TRBJ2-7, reads DSGVTQTPKHLITATGQRVTLRCSPRSGDLSVYWYQQSLDQGLQFLIQYYNGEERAKGNILERFSAQQFPDLHSELNLSSLELGDSALYFCASSPDRGSYEQYFGPGTRLTVT.

V gene TRBV27 combines with J gene TRBJ2-1, with D perhaps TRBD1 or TRBD2 (5 bases each). V was shortened by 6 bases and J by 6 bases, with 9 bases between the two germline ends. The CDR3 has 12 residues. Germline V lookup: CDR1 MNHEY, CDR2 SMNVEV (reference sequence). CDR3 nucleotide sequence: TGTGCCAGCAGCGGGGCTGGCAATGAGCAGTTCTTC. Amino acids: CASSGAGNEQFF.

The V and J genes are TRBV4-1 and TRBJ1-1; 9 bases agree with TRBD1. J lost 1 base, V lost 3 bases, and 9 bases had no gene match. The CDR3 loop spans 17 amino acids. Germline loops: CDR1 MGHRA, CDR2 YSYEKL. The CDR3: CASSQAGTGLTNTEAFF. In DNA, the CDR3 is TGCGCCAGCAGCCAGGCGGGGACAGGGTTAACGAACACTGAAGCTTTCTTT.

This clone was detected only once. The chain recombines TRBV9 with TRBJ2-2; tentatively, D is TRBD1 or TRBD2 (7 bases each). With 4 bases removed from V and 1 base from J, the gap between germline ends came to 20 bases. The CDR3 contains 18 residues. Germline values: CDR1 SGDLS, CDR2 YYNGEE. The CDR3 DNA reads TGTGCCAGCAGCTCACCGCGGGGAGGGGGCAAGAACACCGGGGAGCTGTTTTTT. Translated, it gives CASSSPRGGGKNTGELFF.

The gene calls are TRBV7-9 and TRBJ2-7; D remains ambiguous. The CDR3 contains 15 residues. V shed 4 bases and J shed 1 base, with 14 bases lying between them. Germline assignment: CDR1 SEHNR and CDR2 FQNEAQ (reference sequence). The CDR3 DNA sequence: TGTGCCAGCAGCTCCGCTCCGGACGGGTCCTACGAGCAGTACTTC. Translating gives CASSSAPDGSYEQYF.

This clone was seen just once. The V and J genes are TRBV7-9 and TRBJ2-7; D perhaps matches TRBD1 (5 bases). The V end was cut by 8 bases, the J end by 0 bases, with 20 bases between. Per germline, CDR1 SEHNR and CDR2 FQNEAQ (reference sequence). This CDR3 spans 16 amino acids. DNA of the CDR3: TGTGCCAGCGCCATATCACCCGGGCAGGGCTCCTACGAGCAGTACTTC. The encoded protein is CASAISPGQGSYEQYF.

CDR3: CASSLVPGPTYEQYF. As DNA, the CDR3 is TGCGCCAGCAGCTTGGTACCGGGTCCCACCTACGAGCAGTACTTC. V is TRBV5-1 and J is TRBJ2-7; D is uncertain. CDR1 and CDR2 from the germline V gene are SGHRS and YFSETQ. This CDR3 contains 15 residues. Trimming stripped 0 bases from V and 2 bases from J, with 12 bases between.

This rearrangement joins TRBV4-1 to TRBJ2-1, with 9 nucleotides matching TRBD2. The CDR3 is made up of 16 amino acids. With V trimmed by 4 bases and J by 0 bases, 4 bases remained unmatched. CDR1 is MGHRA, CDR2 YSYEKL, per germline. The chain's CDR3 is CASSLQAGGSYNEQFF. CDR3 nucleotides: TGCGCCAGCAGCCTCCAAGCGGGAGGCTCCTACAATGAGCAGTTCTTC.

This chain links TRBV30 with TRBJ1-6; D may be TRBD1 (5 bases). The CDR3 extends over 15 amino acids. Trimming removed 4 bases at V and 0 bases at J, with 10 bases between. Germline V lookup: CDR1 GTSNPN, CDR2 SVGIG (reference sequence). DNA of the CDR3: TGTGCCTGGAAAGGAAGGGGCTCCTATAATTCACCCCTCCACTTT. Its translation: CAWKGRGSYNSPLHF.

This chain links TRBV6-5 with TRBJ2-5; 8 bases align to TRBD2. The CDR3 is made up of 14 amino acids. Germline-derived CDR1 and CDR2 are MNHEY and SVGAGI. V lost 8 bases and J lost 1; bases outside the gene matches: 6. CDR3 residues: CASAVAGPQETQYF. Here the CDR3 DNA reads TGTGCCAGCGCCGTAGCGGGGCCCCAAGAGACCCAGTACTTC.

This clone was found once. The gene calls are TRBV18 and TRBJ2-2; 9 bases are shared with TRBD1. The trim removed 5 bases at V and 0 bases at J, leaving 4 bases unmatched. Germline V lookup: CDR1 KGHSH, CDR2 LQKENI. The CDR3 covers 16 residues. As DNA, the CDR3 is TGTGCCAGCTCATCAGGGACAGGGACGAACACCGGGGAGCTGTTTTTT. Its protein product is CASSSGTGTNTGELFF.

The chain carries TRBV5-1 and TRBJ2-7, with D possibly being TRBD1 (6 bases). Germline assignment: CDR1 SGHRS and CDR2 YFSETQ. CDR3 length equals 15 residues. Trimming took 1 base from V and 0 from J, leaving 11 bases between them. CDR3 nucleotides: TGCGCCAGCAGCTTGTCACAGGGAAGCTCCTACGAGCAGTACTTC. It yields the protein CASSLSQGSSYEQYF.

For this clone: The sample carries other DNA sequences with the same CDR3. DNA for the CDR3: TGCGCCAGCAGCCAAGTCCTGACGGGAACCATTAATGAAAAACTGTTTTTT. Its translation is CASSQVLTGTINEKLFF. The V gene is TRBV4-1, the J gene TRBJ1-4, with no clear D. V lost 1 base to trimming and J lost 4 bases, with 16 bases between them. Per the germline V gene, CDR1 is MGHRA and CDR2 is YSYEKL. This CDR3 is 17 amino acids long.

This chain joins TRBV7-9 and TRBJ1-5; D call uncertain. Deletions cut 6 bases from V and 3 bases from J, with 18 bases between. Per the germline V gene, CDR1 is SEHNR and CDR2 is FQNEAQ (reference sequence). This CDR3 spans 16 amino acids. CDR3 residues: CASSDGTRSFNQPQHF. In DNA, the CDR3 is TGTGCCAGCAGTGACGGTACACGGAGTTTCAATCAGCCCCAGCATTTT.

V and J are TRBV10-3 and TRBJ2-7; D is unresolved. The CDR3 extends over 14 amino acids. CDR1 is ENHRY and CDR2 is SYGVKD in the germline V gene. The V end was cut by 10 bases, the J end by 3 bases, with 19 bases between. The CDR3 reads CATGLGHIDYEQYF. CDR3 sequence (DNA): TGTGCCACCGGGTTGGGCCACATAGACTACGAGCAGTACTTC.